Following are 29 T cell receptor beta chains from one sample sequenced in a study of T cells in Graves' hyperthyroidism and ophthalmopathy. The CDR3 regions of TCR beta were amplified from RNA transcripts. Carried out on the TCR CDR3, a first-round RT-PCR used the HTBI primer set. From the multiplex PCR reads, TCRdb called clonotypes with MiXCR, one entry per CDR3 protein. The sample includes 500,000 or so distinct CDR3 sequences, more than 15% of them seen just once. Sequencing used blood. The receptors derive from a woman aged 18 to 35 with Graves' ophthalmopathy.

The V and J genes are TRBV7-9 and TRBJ1-4; 8 nucleotides agree with TRBD1. CDR1 and CDR2 from the germline V gene are SEHNR and FQNEAQ (reference sequence). The CDR3 runs to 18 residues. Trimming cost V 4 bases and J 6 bases; bases outside gene matches: 16. In nucleotides, the CDR3 is TGTGCCAGCAGCTCGATAAGCCAGGACAGGGCCGGGGATGAAAAACTGTTTTTT. Its translation: CASSSISQDRAGDEKLFF.

This clonotype was counted a few times. The chain couples TRBV7-6 to TRBJ1-1; 9 bases match TRBD1. CDR3 length equals 14 residues. Germline V gene data show CDR1 as SGHVS and CDR2 as FNYEAQ. V lost 8 bases, J lost 3 bases, and 7 bases stayed unmatched. CDR3 sequence (DNA): TGTGCCAGCCTCCAGGGACAGGGTGACACTGAAGCTTTCTTT. It codes for CASLQGQGDTEAFF. Combining the CDR3 with reference TRBV7-6 and TRBJ1-1 gives the whole variable domain GAGVSQSPRYKVTKRGQDVALRCDPISGHVSLYWYRQALGQGPEFLTYFNYEAQQDKSGLPNDRFSAERPEGSISTLTIQRTEQRDSAMYRCASLQGQGDTEAFFGQGTRLTVV.

The chain couples TRBV19 to TRBJ2-2; 7 bases are shared with TRBD1. Germline CDR1 reads LNHDA; CDR2 reads SQIVND (reference sequence). Trimming took 2 bases from V and 2 from J; bases not matched to a gene: 8. The CDR3 spans 17 residues. This CDR3 reads CASSILLQGENTGELFF. CDR3 nucleotide sequence: TGTGCCAGTAGTATACTGTTGCAGGGGGAAAACACCGGGGAGCTGTTTTTT.

This clonotype was counted ten times or more. The V call is TRBV30, the J call TRBJ2-5; TRBD2 might be the D (6 bases). Per germline, CDR1 GTSNPN and CDR2 SVGIG (reference sequence). This CDR3 spans 13 amino acids. V was pared by 0 bases and J by 2 bases, with 7 bases between. CDR3 residues: CAWSVGLQETQYF. CDR3 DNA sequence: TGTGCCTGGAGTGTAGGACTACAAGAGACCCAGTACTTC.

This clonotype was seen repeatedly, ten times or more. The chain is built from TRBV6-2 or TRBV6-3 and TRBJ2-7; weak D call: TRBD2 (6 bases). Trimming left V 9 bases short and J 3 bases short, with 15 bases between. Germline loops: CDR1 MNHEY, CDR2 SVGEGT. CDR3 length: 13 amino acids. The CDR3, as DNA: TGTGCCAGTAAAGGAGGGGACTTCTACGAGCAGTACTTC. This encodes CASKGGDFYEQYF.

This clonotype was picked up many times. The gene calls are TRBV2 and TRBJ1-2; D is unresolved. In germline, CDR1 is SNHLY, CDR2 FYNNEI. CDR3 length equals 14 residues. V was pared by 6 bases and J by 4 bases, with 15 bases between. The CDR3 coding sequence is TGTGCCAGCAGCCCTGTGGGTCTGATCTATGGCTACACCTTC. This codes for CASSPVGLIYGYTF.

The chain recombines TRBV2 with TRBJ1-4; 9 nucleotides line up with TRBD1. J gave up 8 bases and V 6 bases, and 7 bases lay outside the gene matches. Germline V gene lookup returns CDR1 SNHLY and CDR2 FYNNEI. The CDR3 length is 14 residues. CDR3 nucleotide sequence: TGTGCCAGCAGGGTACAGGGGGCAGGGGAAAAACTGTTTTTT. Amino acid sequence: CASRVQGAGEKLFF.

The CDR3 sequence: CASSLTGTGAVAKLFF. In nucleotides, the CDR3 is TGTGCCAGCAGCTTAACAGGGACAGGCGCCGTGGCAAAACTGTTTTTT. The gene calls are TRBV7-9 and TRBJ1-4; 8 bases are a match to TRBD1. V was clipped by 2 bases and J by 10 bases; unmatched bases: 12. This CDR3 comprises 16 residues. The V gene's germline CDR1 is SEHNR and CDR2 FQNEAQ (reference sequence).

The chain combines TRBV30 with TRBJ2-1; no firm D call. This CDR3 has 10 amino acids. The ends were cut back, 2 bases at V and 10 bases at J, with 6 bases in the middle. Germline V gene sequence: CDR1 GTSNPN, CDR2 SVGIG (reference sequence). The CDR3 DNA follows: TGTGCCTGGAGTATAGAGGAGCAGTTCTTC. Amino acid sequence: CAWSIEEQFF.

This clonotype was observed at least ten times. The V and J genes are TRBV7-9 and TRBJ2-3, with 14 bases matching TRBD2. CDR3 length: 15 amino acids. Germline V gene sequence: CDR1 SEHNR, CDR2 FQNEAQ (reference sequence). The ends lost 4 bases at V and 7 bases at J; junction bases unmatched: 4. CDR3 in DNA: TGTGCCAGCAGCTCCGGACTAGCGGGGGGTTATACGCAGTATTTT. Translated, it gives CASSSGLAGGYTQYF.

The gene calls are TRBV18 and TRBJ1-3; D uncertain. V dropped 1 base and J dropped 0 bases, with 16 bases sitting between them. CDR1 and CDR2 (germline): KGHSH, LQKENI. The CDR3 runs to 18 residues. CDR3 DNA sequence: TGTGCCAGCTCACCACTCAATCAAATGGACCTCTCTGGAAACACCATATATTTT. It encodes CASSPLNQMDLSGNTIYF.

This clonotype was detected many times. The V and J genes are TRBV6-1 and TRBJ2-7; D perhaps matches TRBD1 (5 bases). The CDR3 length is 15 residues. Trimming pared 4 bases from V and 0 bases from J, leaving 13 bases between. From germline, CDR1 is MNHNS and CDR2 SASEGT. The CDR3 loop is CASSGRGLSSYEQYF. For the CDR3, the DNA is TGTGCCAGCAGTGGAAGGGGCTTAAGCTCCTACGAGCAGTACTTC.

In its sample, this clonotype was seen many times. The junction departs from the called germline gene at one end, perhaps through a read error. CDR3 residues: CASSLTSSSYEQYF. CDR3 bases: TGTGCCAGCAGTTTAACTAGTAGCTCCTACGAGCAGTACTTC. The chain has TRBV5-1 and TRBJ2-7; TRBD2 might be the D (5 bases). The CDR3 runs to 14 residues. Germline V CDR1 and CDR2: SGHRS, YFSETQ.

This clonotype was seen many times. The chain couples TRBV6-1 to TRBJ2-1; the D is unclear. The CDR3 covers 14 residues. Trimming stripped 8 bases from V and 6 bases from J, with 17 bases between. CDR1 MNHNS and CDR2 SASEGT come from the germline V gene. Here the CDR3 reads CASRGSTRGNEQFF. CDR3 DNA sequence: TGTGCCAGCCGTGGGTCCACCCGAGGCAATGAGCAGTTCTTC.

This clonotype was detected ten times or more. The J gene is TRBJ1-2, the V gene TRBV5-1; 7 bases map to TRBD1. V lost 0 bases to trimming and J lost 8 bases; unmatched junction nucleotides: 4. There are 13 residues in the CDR3. Germline loops: CDR1 SGHRS, CDR2 YFSETQ. DNA of the CDR3: TGCGCCAGCAGCTTGGAGACAGGGTTGGGCTACACCTTC. Protein sequence: CASSLETGLGYTF.

This clonotype was picked up many times. V is TRBV28 and J is TRBJ2-6; D unclear. The CDR3 has 14 residues. Trimming stripped 1 base from V and 3 bases from J, with 4 bases between. From germline, CDR1 is MDHEN and CDR2 SYDVKM. The CDR3, as DNA: TGTGCCAGCAGTTTATTAGTTGGGGCCAACGTCCTGACTTTC. Translation: CASSLLVGANVLTF.

CDR3 coding DNA: TGCGCCAGCAGCCAGACCTCTAGCGCGGAGACCCAGTACTTC. Protein product: CASSQTSSAETQYF. The chain carries TRBV5-1 and TRBJ2-5, with a possible D match to TRBD2 (6 bases). The ends were cut back, 4 bases at V and 5 bases at J, with 15 bases in the middle. The CDR3 is 14 residues long. The V gene's germline CDR1 is SGHRS and CDR2 YFSETQ.

There are many counts of this clonotype. The chain recombines TRBV20-1 with TRBJ2-5, with 8 bases fitting TRBD2. After removal of 3 bases from V and 2 bases from J, the junction contained 8 bases not matched to a gene. Germline CDR1 DFQATT, CDR2 SNEGSKA (reference sequence). This CDR3 contains 15 residues. In nucleotides, the CDR3 is TGCAGTGCTAGTCCTTTCGGGACTAGGCAAGAGACCCAGTACTTC. Translated, it gives CSASPFGTRQETQYF.

This clonotype was counted between two and nine times. The rearrangement uses TRBV20-1 and TRBJ1-1, with D perhaps matching TRBD1 (6 bases). The CDR3 runs to 10 residues. Germline V lookup: CDR1 DFQATT, CDR2 SNEGSKA (reference sequence). The germline V and J ends were trimmed by 6 bases and 9 bases, with 11 bases remaining between them. The CDR3 protein is CSAYDRKAFF. CDR3 DNA sequence: TGCAGTGCCTACGACAGGAAAGCTTTCTTT.

This chain links TRBV6-5 with TRBJ2-7; a possible D gene is TRBD1 (6 bases). With 2 bases removed from V and 6 bases from J, the gap between germline ends came to 14 bases. The germline gives CDR1 MNHEY, CDR2 SVGAGI. The CDR3 covers 14 residues. The CDR3 here is CASSYGRGPAEQYF. In DNA form, the CDR3 reads TGTGCCAGCAGTTACGGCAGGGGTCCCGCCGAGCAGTACTTC.

This clonotype was detected ten times or more. Mismatch with germline at one junction end may stem from a read error. This chain links TRBV5-1 with TRBJ2-1; D tentatively fits TRBD1 or TRBD2 (5 bases each). The V gene's germline CDR1 is SGHRS and CDR2 YFSETQ. This CDR3 spans 15 amino acids. CDR3 in amino acids: CASSLGAGSYNEQFF. The CDR3 nucleotides are TGTGCCAGCAGCTTAGGGGCGGGCTCCTACAATGAGCAGTTCTTC.

The rearrangement joins TRBV7-9 to TRBJ2-1; 7 bases map to TRBD1. The CDR3 extends over 17 amino acids. Losses at the gene ends were 5 bases for V and 3 bases for J; bases not matched to a gene: 13. CDR1 is SEHNR and CDR2 is FQNEAQ in the germline V gene (reference sequence). Here the CDR3 DNA reads TGTGCCAGCAGCCGCAATAGAAACAGGGGAAACTACAATGAGCAGTTCTTC. Amino acid sequence: CASSRNRNRGNYNEQFF.

This clonotype was seen at least ten times. The germline gene is not matched at one end of the junction; a read error may be the cause. The chain is built from TRBV20-1 and TRBJ2-1; the D gene is possibly TRBD1 (6 bases). The germline CDR1 and CDR2 sequences are DFQATT and SNEGSKA (reference sequence). The CDR3 sequence is 15 residues long. The CDR3: CSARGPGVVLYEQFF. CDR3 DNA: TGCAGTGCCAGAGGGCCAGGGGTCGTATTATATGAGCAGTTCTTC.

The chain links TRBV29-1 to TRBJ1-4, with unresolved D. With 5 bases removed from V and 4 bases from J, the gap between germline ends came to 17 bases. There are 15 residues in the CDR3. Germline V gene data show CDR1 as SQVTM and CDR2 as ANQGSEA. The CDR3 DNA sequence: TGCAGCGTTCAAAGGGAGGCAGCCCATAATGAAAAACTGTTTTTT. Translating it yields CSVQREAAHNEKLFF.

This clonotype was counted many times. This sequence joins TRBV30 and TRBJ2-5; possibly TRBD2 for D (5 bases). V gave up 6 bases and J gave up 10 bases, with 18 bases separating them. The CDR3 length is 12 residues. Germline V CDR1 and CDR2: GTSNPN, SVGIG (reference sequence). CDR3 in amino acids: CACHHEAGGQYF. The CDR3 DNA is TGTGCCTGCCACCACGAGGCGGGTGGCCAGTACTTC.

This clonotype has ten or more counts. The J gene is TRBJ2-1, the V gene TRBV10-3, with 10 bases aligning to TRBD2. Looked up from germline, CDR1 is ENHRY and CDR2 is SYGVKD. V shed 10 bases and J 4 bases; nucleotides not matched to a gene: 19. The length of the CDR3 is 18 residues. CDR3 nucleotide sequence: TGTGCCACCAATGGGGGAGGGGGACTAGCGCCAGTTTACAATGAGCAGTTCTTC. Encoded protein: CATNGGGGLAPVYNEQFF.

V gene TRBV6-1 combines with J gene TRBJ1-2, with a weak D call TRBD1 (5 bases). The CDR3 extends over 14 amino acids. V was clipped by 1 base and J by 6 bases, with 12 bases between them. CDR1 and CDR2 from the germline V gene are MNHNS and SASEGT. The CDR3 reads CASSEGLGENGYTF. The CDR3 nucleotides are TGTGCCAGCAGTGAAGGATTGGGGGAGAATGGCTACACCTTC.

The J gene is TRBJ2-1, the V gene TRBV7-2; D is perhaps TRBD2 (6 bases). The V gene lost 1 base and the J gene lost 6 bases, with 13 bases spanning the gap. CDR1 is SGHTA, CDR2 FQGNSA, per germline. The CDR3 runs 15 residues. CDR3 region: CASSLVAGSSNEQFF. CDR3 nucleotide sequence: TGTGCCAGCAGCTTAGTTGCCGGGAGCTCCAATGAGCAGTTCTTC.

This clonotype has a handful of counts. This rearrangement joins TRBV12-3 or TRBV12-4 to TRBJ2-3, with 9 bases identical to TRBD1. The CDR3 is made up of 16 amino acids. V lost 5 bases, J lost 0 bases, and 6 bases stayed unmatched. CDR3 in DNA: TGTGCCAGCAGTACCGGGGACAGGGCCAGCACAGATACGCAGTATTTT. Protein sequence: CASSTGDRASTDTQYF.